Shown below are 25 T cell receptor beta chains from a single sample sequenced in a study of T-cell reconstitution after alpha-beta-depleted transplantation in children. This sample's TCRbeta library carried unique molecular identifier barcodes. TCRdb used MiXCR to reprocess the PCR reads, holding one entry per CDR3 protein. The sample carries hundreds of thousands of distinct CDR3 sequences, roughly 9.1% recorded once. The material was PBMCs, mostly from graft donor cells, obtained 360 days after TCRalphabeta/CD19-depleted stem cell transplant. The receptors stem from a male patient between 2 and 10 years old who had a stem cell transplant for acute myeloid leukemia, so the T cells may come from the graft donor.

The V call is TRBV5-1, the J call TRBJ2-2; D is ambiguous. Trimming took off 4 bases at V and 7 bases at J, with 5 bases between the two ends. Germline V CDR1 and CDR2: SGHRS, YFSETQ. The length of the CDR3 is 11 residues. The CDR3 sequence: CASSGNGELFF. The CDR3 DNA reads TGCGCCAGCAGCGGAAACGGGGAGCTGTTTTTT.

This clonotype was observed a single time. Being one base from a much bigger clone, this may be a read error. No conserved phenylalanine or tryptophan is present at the end of the CDR3, so a read error is the likely explanation. V and J are TRBV6-4 and TRBJ2-5; the match to TRBD2 covers 13 bases. This CDR3 has 16 residues. Germline CDR1 reads MRHNA; CDR2 reads SNTAGT. Trimming at V came to 0 bases and at J to 4 bases, leaving 2 bases not matched to a gene. The CDR3 loop reads CASSDSRTSGRETQYV. The CDR3 coding sequence is TGTGCCAGCAGTGACTCAAGGACTAGCGGGAGAGAGACCCAGTACGTC.

This clonotype was picked up a small number of times. The CDR3 reads CASSLAPGTGNQPQHF. CDR3 bases: TGTGCCAGCAGCTTAGCGCCTGGGACAGGCAATCAGCCCCAGCATTTT. The V call is TRBV7-2, the J call TRBJ1-5, with 7 bases aligning to TRBD1. The CDR3 length is 16 residues. CDR1 SGHTA and CDR2 FQGNSA come from the germline V gene. The J segment lost 2 bases and the V segment lost 0 bases, leaving 4 bases of the junction unmatched.

Many counts were recorded for this clonotype. V usage is TRBV4-1 and J usage is TRBJ1-5, with D possibly TRBD1 on 5 matching bases. CDR3 length: 17 amino acids. Germline values: CDR1 MGHRA, CDR2 YSYEKL. The germline V and J ends were trimmed by 3 bases and 0 bases, with 15 bases remaining between them. This chain's CDR3 is CASSHPMERGSNQPQHF. For the CDR3, the DNA is TGCGCCAGCAGCCACCCCATGGAGAGGGGTAGCAATCAGCCCCAGCATTTT.

This clonotype came up many times. The CDR3 region is CSVEDRNEQFF. The DNA of the CDR3 is TGCAGCGTTGAAGACAGGAATGAGCAGTTCTTC. The chain uses TRBV29-1 and TRBJ2-1; D unclear. The CDR3 has 11 residues. CDR1 SQVTM and CDR2 ANQGSEA come from the germline V gene. Trimming cost V 0 bases and J 7 bases, with 4 bases left between them.

Concerning this clonotype itself: This may arise from a read error, as a much more abundant clone is one base away. Since no conserved phenylalanine or tryptophan closes the CDR3, a read error is the likely cause. J is TRBJ1-1 and V is TRBV20-1; D unresolved. The germline CDR1 and CDR2 sequences are DFQATT and SNEGSKA (reference sequence). This CDR3 is 14 amino acids long. Trimming shortened V by 2 bases and J by 1 base, and 11 bases separated the two germline ends. CDR3 DNA sequence: TGCAGTGCTAGATTCAGCAGACGGAACACTGAAGCTTTCTAT. This sequence encodes CSARFSRRNTEAFY.

This clonotype was recorded many times. The chain employs TRBV3-1 and TRBJ2-7; no firm D call. The CDR3 contains 13 residues. Germline CDR1 is LGHDT and CDR2 is YNNKEL (reference sequence). V dropped 4 bases and J dropped 5 bases, with 12 bases sitting between them. The CDR3 here is CASSPGEAHEQYF. The DNA of the CDR3 is TGTGCCAGCAGCCCCGGAGAGGCCCACGAGCAGTACTTC.

This clonotype was seen ten or more times. The chain is built from TRBV7-6 and TRBJ2-7; 14 nucleotides line up with TRBD2. Germline CDR1 is SGHVS and CDR2 is FNYEAQ. Trimming cost V 1 base and J 6 bases; bases outside gene matches: 2. The length of the CDR3 is 15 residues. CDR3 sequence reads: CASSLGTSGRSEQYF. As DNA, the CDR3 is TGTGCCAGCAGCTTAGGGACTAGCGGGAGGAGCGAGCAGTACTTC.

The rearrangement joins TRBV20-1 to TRBJ2-7; D is uncertain. Germline CDR1 DFQATT, CDR2 SNEGSKA (reference sequence). Trimming removed 0 bases at V and 5 bases at J, with 17 bases between. This CDR3 region has 15 residues. CDR3 residues: CSARELHLTWNEQYF. CDR3 in DNA: TGCAGTGCTAGAGAACTCCATTTGACATGGAACGAGCAGTACTTC.

V usage is TRBV4-1 and J usage is TRBJ1-2; D is undetermined. Trimming removed 1 base at V and 5 bases at J, with 11 bases between. This CDR3 is built from 14 residues. Germline V gives CDR1 MGHRA, CDR2 YSYEKL. The CDR3 DNA sequence: TGCGCCAGCAGCCAAGGGCAGGCTCTATATGGCTACACCTTC. It translates to CASSQGQALYGYTF.

This clonotype was seen a few times. The rearrangement uses TRBV4-3 and TRBJ2-3, with 15 positions matching TRBD2. This CDR3 is built from 19 residues. Unmatched junction bases numbered 7, after V lost 0 bases and J lost 3 bases. Germline CDR1 is LGHNA and CDR2 is YSLEER. The DNA of the CDR3 is TGCGCCAGCAGCCAAGATCTTTACGGGACTAGCGGGAGGACAGATACGCAGTATTTT. Amino acids: CASSQDLYGTSGRTDTQYF.

The table lists this clonotype with many counts. V gene TRBV13 combines with J gene TRBJ2-1, with D possibly TRBD1 on 7 matching bases. V lost 1 base and J lost 9, with 13 bases in between. CDR1 is PRHDT, CDR2 FYEKMQ, per germline (reference sequence). There are 14 residues in the CDR3. In DNA form, the CDR3 reads TGTGCCAGCAGCTTAGCCGGACAGGAGGGTGAGCAGTTCTTC. This codes for CASSLAGQEGEQFF.

This clonotype was detected ten times or more. The J gene is TRBJ2-5, the V gene TRBV3-1, with D possibly TRBD2 on 6 matching bases. This CDR3 has 13 residues. Trimming shortened V by 4 bases and J by 5 bases, and 11 bases separated the two germline ends. Germline V gene data show CDR1 as LGHDT and CDR2 as YNNKEL (reference sequence). For the CDR3, the DNA is TGTGCCAGCAGCCGTAAAGGAGGGGAGACCCAGTACTTC. Protein product: CASSRKGGETQYF.

This clonotype has at least ten counts. This chain connects TRBV7-2 to TRBJ2-7, with unresolved D. The V end lost 4 bases, the J end lost 1 base, and 8 bases lay between the germline ends. CDR3 size: 13 residues. Germline V gene sequence: CDR1 SGHTA, CDR2 FQGNSA. CDR3 bases: TGTGCCAGCAGCTCTGACCGTTCCTACGAGCAGTACGTC. Protein: CASSSDRSYEQYV.

The V call is TRBV5-4, the J call TRBJ2-1; TRBD2 agrees at 9 bases. The junction had 7 bases not matched to a gene; V was cut back by 3 bases and J by 6 bases. The V gene's germline CDR1 is SGHNT and CDR2 YYREEE (reference sequence). This CDR3 has 15 amino acids. CDR3 nucleotides: TGTGCCAGCAGCTCCCCGGCGGGGGGGCCCAATGAGCAGTTCTTC. As protein: CASSSPAGGPNEQFF.

This clonotype came up a few times. The chain combines TRBV27 with TRBJ1-5; D possibly corresponds to TRBD1 (5 bases). Germline loops: CDR1 MNHEY, CDR2 SMNVEV (reference sequence). This CDR3 is built from 18 residues. V lost 4 bases and J 5 bases, leaving 24 bases between the germline ends. Written as DNA, the CDR3 is TGTGCCAGCAGTTCCTTCAAACTAGGGGCCGCCCCGGATCAGCCCCAGCATTTT. This codes for CASSSFKLGAAPDQPQHF.

In its sample, this clonotype was seen a few times. The J gene is TRBJ2-3, the V gene TRBV27; TRBD1 or TRBD2 may be the D gene (5 bases each). Germline CDR1 reads MNHEY; CDR2 reads SMNVEV (reference sequence). CDR3 length: 13 amino acids. V lost 5 bases, J lost 13 bases, and 19 bases lay in between. The CDR3 DNA reads as TGTGCCAGCAGTCCCCCTTGGGGGAGTGAAAAGTATTTT. Amino acids: CASSPPWGSEKYF.

This clonotype turned up a few times. V is TRBV4-2 and J is TRBJ2-1; 11 bases align to TRBD2. The CDR3 contains 18 residues. CDR1 is LGHNA and CDR2 is YNFKEQ in the germline V gene. J gave up 0 bases and V 3 bases, and 7 bases lay outside the gene matches. Here the CDR3 DNA reads TGTGCCAGCAGCCAGAGGCCTAGCGGGGGGAACTCCTACAATGAGCAGTTCTTC. This encodes CASSQRPSGGNSYNEQFF.

The V gene is TRBV11-2, the J gene TRBJ2-3; tentatively, D is TRBD1 or TRBD2 (5 bases each). Germline V gene data show CDR1 as SGHAT and CDR2 as FQNNGV. V lost 9 bases, J lost 7 bases, and 17 bases lay in between. There are 13 residues in the CDR3. CDR3 bases: TGTGCCAGTGGTGGGACGTCTGAAAATACGCAGTATTTT. Translating it yields CASGGTSENTQYF.

This clonotype was seen ten or more times. The chain joins TRBV12-3 or TRBV12-4 to TRBJ2-1, with D maybe TRBD1 (6 bases). The CDR3 is 16 amino acids. V lost 2 bases and J 12 bases, leaving 23 bases between the germline ends. The CDR3 protein is CASSLRLAGAVARQFF. The CDR3, as DNA: TGTGCCAGCAGTTTAAGGCTAGCAGGGGCCGTTGCGAGGCAGTTCTTC.

This clonotype was seen ten or more times. V gene TRBV18 combines with J gene TRBJ2-2; D not certain. Germline V gene data show CDR1 as KGHSH and CDR2 as LQKENI. The germline V and J ends were trimmed by 2 bases and 2 bases, with 12 bases remaining between them. CDR3 length: 16 amino acids. CDR3 bases: TGTGCCAGCTCACCAGGTCTGGCAGTCAACACCGGGGAGCTGTTTTTT. This translates into CASSPGLAVNTGELFF. The full variable domain, with the rest looked up from reference TRBV18 and TRBJ2-2, is NAGVMQNPRHLVRRRGQEARLRCSPMKGHSHVYWYRQLPEEGLKFMVYLQKENIIDESGMPKERFSAEFPKEGPSILRIQQVVRGDSAAYFCASSPGLAVNTGELFFGEGSRLTVL.

This chain connects TRBV12-3 or TRBV12-4 to TRBJ1-1; D gene ambiguous. Trimming took 6 bases from V and 0 from J, leaving 11 bases between them. The CDR3 totals 14 residues. CDR3 sequence: CASSPGLMNTEAFF. CDR3 coding DNA: TGTGCCAGCAGCCCCGGACTGATGAACACTGAAGCTTTCTTT.

This clonotype has ten or more counts. The chain couples TRBV12-3 or TRBV12-4 to TRBJ2-2; D remains unclear. The length of the CDR3 is 15 residues. V lost 2 bases and J 6 bases, leaving 13 bases between the germline ends. CDR3 DNA: TGTGCCAGCAGTTTATCGTCCCGGGTGGCCGGGGAGCTGTTTTTT. It specifies CASSLSSRVAGELFF.

This clonotype occurred many times. V is TRBV29-1 and J is TRBJ1-2; D remains unclear. Germline V gene sequence: CDR1 SQVTM, CDR2 ANQGSEA. V lost 4 bases, J lost 1 base, and 10 bases lay in between. CDR3 length equals 13 residues. The chain's CDR3 is CSVGLLGNYGYTF. For the CDR3, the DNA is TGCAGCGTTGGGCTGCTGGGTAACTATGGCTACACCTTC.

This clonotype was recorded at least ten times. DNA of the CDR3: TGTGCCAGCAGTTATCCGGTTGGGGGAACTTCTCCTGTAAATGAGCAGTTCTTC. It encodes CASSYPVGGTSPVNEQFF. This chain uses TRBV6-2 or TRBV6-3 with TRBJ2-1; D assignment may be TRBD1 or TRBD2 (5 bases each). The CDR3 covers 18 residues. Trimming removed 3 bases at V and 7 bases at J, with 25 bases between. Germline V gene sequence: CDR1 MNHEY, CDR2 SVGEGT.